This TCR beta chain stems from a study of cytomegalovirus exposure and HLA in healthy donors. Study in general: Later analysis reported that the roughly 120 validation repertoires shared the platform of the 500 to 850 first-cohort repertoires.

Method: immunoSEQ multiplex PCR; TCRdb's copy keeps in-frame clones and lacks some. Seen here are about 200,000 clones, roughly 77% observed once, and the top ten hold 0.95% to 1.5%. Germline V lookup: CDR1 KGHSH, CDR2 LQKENI. Trimming removed 4 bases from V and 0 bases from J; junction bases left unmatched: 7. The CDR3 runs to 16 residues. This clone was observed once. The sequence was collected from a woman aged 25 to 39 in good health and CMV-seronegative. The chain joins TRBV18 to TRBJ2-7, with TRBD1 matching over 9 bases. Sequencing was performed on PBMCs. CDR3 amino acids: CASSRTGARSSYEQYF. The CDR3 DNA sequence: TGTGCCAGCTCACGGACAGGGGCCAGGAGCTCCTACGAGCAGTACTTC. The complete variable domain, with remaining parts taken from reference TRBV18 and TRBJ2-7, reads NAGVMQNPRHLVRRRGQEARLRCSPMKGHSHVYWYRQLPEEGLKFMVYLQKENIIDESGMPKERFSAEFPKEGPSILRIQQVVRGDSAAYFCASSRTGARSSYEQYFGPGTRLTVT.